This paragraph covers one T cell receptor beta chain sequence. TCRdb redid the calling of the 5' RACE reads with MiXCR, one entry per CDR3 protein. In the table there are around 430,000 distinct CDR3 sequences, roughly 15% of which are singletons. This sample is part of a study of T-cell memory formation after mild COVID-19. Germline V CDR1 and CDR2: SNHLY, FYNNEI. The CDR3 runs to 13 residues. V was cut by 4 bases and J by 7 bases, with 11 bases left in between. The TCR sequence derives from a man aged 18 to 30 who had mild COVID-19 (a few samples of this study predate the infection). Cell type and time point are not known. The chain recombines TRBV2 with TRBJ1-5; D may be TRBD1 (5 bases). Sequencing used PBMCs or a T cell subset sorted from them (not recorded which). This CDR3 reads CASSAEGNQPQHF. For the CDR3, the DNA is TGTGCCAGCAGTGCAGAGGGGAACCAGCCCCAGCATTTT.